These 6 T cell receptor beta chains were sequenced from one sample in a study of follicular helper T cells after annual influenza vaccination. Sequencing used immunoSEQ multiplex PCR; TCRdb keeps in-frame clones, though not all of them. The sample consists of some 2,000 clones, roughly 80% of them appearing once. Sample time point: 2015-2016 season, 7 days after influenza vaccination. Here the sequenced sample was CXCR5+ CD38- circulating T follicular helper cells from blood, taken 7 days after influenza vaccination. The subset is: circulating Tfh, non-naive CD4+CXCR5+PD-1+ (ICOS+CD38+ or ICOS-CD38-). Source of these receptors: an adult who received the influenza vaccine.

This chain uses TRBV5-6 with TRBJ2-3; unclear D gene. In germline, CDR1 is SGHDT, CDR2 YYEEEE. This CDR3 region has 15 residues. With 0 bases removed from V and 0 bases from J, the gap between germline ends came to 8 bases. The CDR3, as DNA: TGTGCCAGCAGCTTGGCCCCAACTAGCACAGATACGCAGTATTTT. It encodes CASSLAPTSTDTQYF.

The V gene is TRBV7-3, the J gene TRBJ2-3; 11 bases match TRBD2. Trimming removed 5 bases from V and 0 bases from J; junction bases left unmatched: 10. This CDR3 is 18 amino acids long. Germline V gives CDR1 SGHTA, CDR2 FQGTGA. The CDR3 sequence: CASSLGLLAGGSTDTQYF. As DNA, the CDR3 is TGTGCCAGCAGCCTAGGTCTGCTAGCGGGGGGAAGCACAGATACGCAGTATTTT.

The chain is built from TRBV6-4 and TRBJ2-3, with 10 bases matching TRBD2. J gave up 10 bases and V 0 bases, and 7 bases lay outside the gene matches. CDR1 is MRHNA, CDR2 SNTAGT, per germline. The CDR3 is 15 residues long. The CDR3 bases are TGTGCCAGCAGTGACTCGGGTCTAGCGGGAGCATCGCAGTATTTT. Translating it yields CASSDSGLAGASQYF.

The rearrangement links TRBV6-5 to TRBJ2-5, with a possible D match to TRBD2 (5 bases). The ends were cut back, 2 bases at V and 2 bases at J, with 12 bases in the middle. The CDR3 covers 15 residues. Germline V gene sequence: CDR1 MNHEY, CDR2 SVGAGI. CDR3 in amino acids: CASSYGVSGQETQYF. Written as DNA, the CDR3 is TGTGCCAGCAGTTACGGGGTTTCGGGGCAAGAGACCCAGTACTTC.

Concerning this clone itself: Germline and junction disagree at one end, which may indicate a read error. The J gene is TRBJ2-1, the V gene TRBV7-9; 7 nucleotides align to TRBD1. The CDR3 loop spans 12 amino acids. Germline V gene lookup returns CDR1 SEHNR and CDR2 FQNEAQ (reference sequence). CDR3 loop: CASSTGQAPMLF. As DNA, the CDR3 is TGTGCCAGCAGCACCGGACAGGCCCCGATGCTCTTC.

The CDR3 loop reads CAWSGRPSGIYTQYF. The CDR3 DNA follows: TGTGCCTGGAGCGGGAGGCCTAGCGGGATTTATACGCAGTATTTT. This sequence joins TRBV30 and TRBJ2-3; 9 positions match TRBD2. Germline lookup yields CDR1 GTSNPN and CDR2 SVGIG (reference sequence). The ends lost 3 bases at V and 7 bases at J; junction bases unmatched: 11. The CDR3 extends over 15 amino acids.